This TCR beta chain was sequenced for a study of blood T cell repertoires in COVID-19. On the study more broadly: Collection of acute and convalescent COVID-19 samples took place in the United States, Italy and Spain.

V shed 6 bases and J 5 bases; nucleotides not matched to a gene: 11. The CDR3 contains 17 residues. Germline-derived CDR1 and CDR2 are SGHAT and FQNNGV. Authors' processing steps: Reference gene primer amplification gave nucleated cell count estimates. TCRdb's table, derived via immunoSEQ multiplex PCR, lists solely in-frame clones and lacks some. The V and J calls and clone size come from that table; D and trimming were worked out from the DNA. The sample has 250,000 to 300,000 clones; under 90% are singletons. Across about two dozen US areas, participants ranged in age from about 18 to 90 years. Self-reported history from a screening survey and questionnaire set each donor's cohort.

The sample consisted of PBMCs or T cells enriched from blood (not recorded which). The chain uses TRBV11-2 and TRBJ2-3; the match to TRBD2 covers 13 bases. This clonotype originated in a woman aged 40 to 50 who had recovered from COVID-19. CDR3: CASSFRGLAGSGDTQYF. In nucleotides, the CDR3 is TGTGCCAGCAGTTTCCGGGGACTAGCGGGATCGGGAGATACGCAGTATTTT. Full variable domain (missing parts from reference TRBV11-2 and TRBJ2-3): EAGVAQSPRYKIIEKRQSVAFWCNPISGHATLYWYQQILGQGPKLLIQFQNNGVVDDSQLPKDRFSAERLKGVDSTLKIQPAKLEDSAVYLCASSFRGLAGSGDTQYFGPGTRLTVL.